This is a list of T cell receptor beta chains from one sample in a study of blood T cell repertoires in COVID-19. TCRdb's copy holds only in-frame clones and misses some; the assay was immunoSEQ multiplex PCR. The data contain 250,000 to 350,000 clones, about nine tenths of them singletons. Input material: PBMCs or T cells enriched from blood (not recorded which). All receptors derive from a woman under 30 who had recovered from COVID-19. The CDR3 runs from the conserved cysteine through the conserved F or W.

J gene | V gene | CDR3 length | CDR3 protein
TRBJ1-4 | TRBV6-5 | 15 | CASSRVQGPNEKLFF
TRBJ1-1 | TRBV29-1 | 16 | CSVGAGGAVSAAEAFF
TRBJ2-5 | TRBV7-9 | 13 | CASSRSGLETQYF
TRBJ1-1 | TRBV7-9 | 12 | CASSPHDRDAFF
TRBJ2-7 | TRBV7-2 | 16 | CASSLVGGAGVYEQYF
TRBJ1-5 | TRBV5-5 | 14 | CASSLVQGNQPQHF
TRBJ2-1 | TRBV30 | 16 | CAWRPSGGSSYNEQFF
TRBJ1-2 | TRBV10-3 | 11 | CAISVAYGYTF
TRBJ2-7 | TRBV5-1 | 12 | CASSLETEEQYF
TRBJ2-2 | TRBV18 | 17 | CASSPPTTGTHTGELFF
TRBJ2-7 | TRBV19 | 13 | CASSKAPRYEQYF
TRBJ1-3 | TRBV2 | 15 | CASSVEQSSGNTIYF
TRBJ2-5 | TRBV19 | 16 | CASRSFREGSGETQYF
TRBJ2-1 | TRBV21-1 | 17 | CASSTQLTGAYYNEQFF
TRBJ2-2 | TRBV5-4 | 15 | CASSWDYQNTGELFF
TRBJ2-3 | TRBV14 | 14 | CASGTGGPTDTQYF
TRBJ2-3 | TRBV4-1 | 15 | CASSQGYREVDTQYF
TRBJ2-3 | TRBV5-1 | 17 | CASSHLAGGPSTDTQYF
TRBJ2-7 | TRBV19 | 14 | CASSPTGGMNEQYF
TRBJ2-1 | TRBV29-1 | 10 | CSVSYNEQFF
TRBJ1-4 | TRBV19 | 17 | CASTRFSSGLNNEKLFF
TRBJ1-6 | TRBV28 | 14 | CASSFRANNSPLHF
TRBJ2-3 | TRBV6-5 | 12 | CASRSRGDTQYF
TRBJ2-1 | TRBV2 | 14 | CASRTSGVYNEQFF
TRBJ2-7 | TRBV5-6 | 14 | CASSLDRGVYEQYF
TRBJ1-1 | TRBV6-5 | 16 | CASSYLYGSVNTEAFF
TRBJ1-4 | TRBV30 | 13 | CAWSVQFVEKLFF
TRBJ1-2 | TRBV11-2 | 12 | CASSFRGYGYTF
TRBJ2-5 | TRBV7-3 | 13 | CASSPGGKETQYF
TRBJ1-4 | TRBV5-1 | 14 | CASSGNGAGEKLFF
TRBJ1-4 | TRBV5-4 | 14 | CASSLGATNEKLFF
TRBJ1-4 | TRBV27 | 15 | CASSSETGTNEKLFF
TRBJ1-2 | TRBV5-4 | 14 | CASSPETGGYGYTF
TRBJ2-3 | TRBV7-9 | 16 | CASSHLTGVSTDTQYF
TRBJ1-4 | TRBV6-5 | 15 | CASSPGTGGVEKLFF
TRBJ1-1 | TRBV20-1 | 12 | CSASPGGTEAFF